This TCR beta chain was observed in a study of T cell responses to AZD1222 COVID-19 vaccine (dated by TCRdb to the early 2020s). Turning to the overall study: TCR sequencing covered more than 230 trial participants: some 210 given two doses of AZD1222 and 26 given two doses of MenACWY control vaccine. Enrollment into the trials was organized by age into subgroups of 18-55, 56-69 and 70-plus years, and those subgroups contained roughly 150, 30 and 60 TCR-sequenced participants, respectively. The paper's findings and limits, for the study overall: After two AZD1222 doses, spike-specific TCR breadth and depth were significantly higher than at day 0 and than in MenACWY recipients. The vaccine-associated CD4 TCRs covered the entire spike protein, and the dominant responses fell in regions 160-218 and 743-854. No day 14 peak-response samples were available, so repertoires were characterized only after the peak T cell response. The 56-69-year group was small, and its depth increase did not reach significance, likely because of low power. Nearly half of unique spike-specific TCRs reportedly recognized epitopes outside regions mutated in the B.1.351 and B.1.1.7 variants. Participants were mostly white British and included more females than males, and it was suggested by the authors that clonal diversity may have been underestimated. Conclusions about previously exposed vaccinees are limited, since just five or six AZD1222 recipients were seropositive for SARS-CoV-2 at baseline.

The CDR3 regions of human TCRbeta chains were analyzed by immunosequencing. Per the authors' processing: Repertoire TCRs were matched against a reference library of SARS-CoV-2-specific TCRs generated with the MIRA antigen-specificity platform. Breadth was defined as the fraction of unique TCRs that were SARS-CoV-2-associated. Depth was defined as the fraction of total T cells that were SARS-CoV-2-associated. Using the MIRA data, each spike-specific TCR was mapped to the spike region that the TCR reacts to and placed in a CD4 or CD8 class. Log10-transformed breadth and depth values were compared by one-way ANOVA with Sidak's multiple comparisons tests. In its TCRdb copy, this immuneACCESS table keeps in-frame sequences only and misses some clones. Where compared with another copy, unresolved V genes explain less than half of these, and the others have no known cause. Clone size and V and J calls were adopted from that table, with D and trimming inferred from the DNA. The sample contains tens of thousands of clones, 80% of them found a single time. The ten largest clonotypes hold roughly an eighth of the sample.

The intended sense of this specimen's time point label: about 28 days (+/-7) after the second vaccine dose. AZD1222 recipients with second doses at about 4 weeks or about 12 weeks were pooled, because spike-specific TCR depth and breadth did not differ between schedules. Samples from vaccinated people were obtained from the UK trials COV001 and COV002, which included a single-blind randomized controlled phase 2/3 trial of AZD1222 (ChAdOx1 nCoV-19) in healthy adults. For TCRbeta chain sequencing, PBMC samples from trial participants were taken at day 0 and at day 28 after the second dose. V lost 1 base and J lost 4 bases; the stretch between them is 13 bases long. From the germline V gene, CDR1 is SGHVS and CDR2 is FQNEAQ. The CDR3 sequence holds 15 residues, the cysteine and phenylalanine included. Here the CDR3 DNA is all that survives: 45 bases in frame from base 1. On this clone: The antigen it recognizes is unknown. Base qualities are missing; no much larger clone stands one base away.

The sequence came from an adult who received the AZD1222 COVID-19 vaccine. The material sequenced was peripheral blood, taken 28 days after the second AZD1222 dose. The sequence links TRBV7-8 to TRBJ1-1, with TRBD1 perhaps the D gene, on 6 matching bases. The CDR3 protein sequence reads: CASSLVPGASTEAFF. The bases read TGTGCCAGCAGCTTAGTCCCGGGGGCGAGCACTGAAGCTTTCTTT.